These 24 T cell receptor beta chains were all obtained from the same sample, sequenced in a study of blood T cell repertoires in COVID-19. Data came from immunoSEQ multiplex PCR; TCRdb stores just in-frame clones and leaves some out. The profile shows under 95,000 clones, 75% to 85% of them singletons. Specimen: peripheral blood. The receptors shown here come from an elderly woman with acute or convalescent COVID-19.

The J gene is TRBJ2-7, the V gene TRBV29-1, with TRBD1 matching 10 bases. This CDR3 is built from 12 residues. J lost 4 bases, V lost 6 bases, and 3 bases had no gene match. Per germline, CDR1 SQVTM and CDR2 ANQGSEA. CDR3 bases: TGCAGCGTGCGACAGGGGGCGTACGAGCAGTACTTC. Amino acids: CSVRQGAYEQYF.

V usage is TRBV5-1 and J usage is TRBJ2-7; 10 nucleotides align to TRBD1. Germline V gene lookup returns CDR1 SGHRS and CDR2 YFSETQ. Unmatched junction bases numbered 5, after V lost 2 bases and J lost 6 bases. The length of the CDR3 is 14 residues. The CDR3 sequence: CASSFGTGEGEQYF. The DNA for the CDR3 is TGCGCCAGCAGCTTTGGGACAGGGGAAGGCGAGCAGTACTTC.

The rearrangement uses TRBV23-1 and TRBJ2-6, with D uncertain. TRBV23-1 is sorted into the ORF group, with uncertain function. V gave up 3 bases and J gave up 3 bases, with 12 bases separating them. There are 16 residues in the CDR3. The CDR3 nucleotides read TGCGCCAGCAGTCAGTCAGTGGTTGGTGGGGCCAACGTCCTGACTTTC. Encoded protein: CASSQSVVGGANVLTF.

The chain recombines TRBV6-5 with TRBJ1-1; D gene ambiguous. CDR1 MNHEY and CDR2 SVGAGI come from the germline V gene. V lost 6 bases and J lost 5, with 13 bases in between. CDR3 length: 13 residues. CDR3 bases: TGTGCCAGCAGCCCCGGTTTCCTTACTGAAGCTTTCTTT. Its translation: CASSPGFLTEAFF.

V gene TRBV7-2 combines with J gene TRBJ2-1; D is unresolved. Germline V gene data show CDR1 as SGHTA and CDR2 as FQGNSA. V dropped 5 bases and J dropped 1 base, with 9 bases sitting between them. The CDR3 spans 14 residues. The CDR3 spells CASSGSESYNEQFF. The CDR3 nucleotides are TGTGCCAGCAGCGGCTCGGAGTCCTACAATGAGCAGTTCTTC.

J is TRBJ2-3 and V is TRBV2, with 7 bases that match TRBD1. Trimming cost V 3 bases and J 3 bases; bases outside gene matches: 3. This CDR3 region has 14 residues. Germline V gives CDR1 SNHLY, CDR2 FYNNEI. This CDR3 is CASSEDRTTDTQYF. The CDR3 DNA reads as TGTGCCAGCAGTGAGGACAGGACGACAGATACGCAGTATTTT. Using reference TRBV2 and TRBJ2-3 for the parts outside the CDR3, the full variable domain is EPEVTQTPSHQVTQMGQEVILRCVPISNHLYFYWYRQILGQKVEFLVSFYNNEISEKSEIFDDQFSVERPDGSNFTLKIRSTKLEDSAMYFCASSEDRTTDTQYFGPGTRLTVL.

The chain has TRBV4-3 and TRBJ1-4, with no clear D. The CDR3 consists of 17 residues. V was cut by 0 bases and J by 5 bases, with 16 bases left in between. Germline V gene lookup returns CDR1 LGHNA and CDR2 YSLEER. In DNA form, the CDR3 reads TGCGCCAGCAGCCAAGAAGGGAGGGCAGCCCGCAATGAAAAACTGTTTTTT. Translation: CASSQEGRAARNEKLFF.

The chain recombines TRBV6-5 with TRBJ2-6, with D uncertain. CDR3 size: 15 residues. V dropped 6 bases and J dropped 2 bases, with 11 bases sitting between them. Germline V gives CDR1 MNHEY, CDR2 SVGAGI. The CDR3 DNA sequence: TGTGCCAGCAGCCCACAGTTAGCTGGGGCCAACGTCCTGACTTTC. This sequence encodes CASSPQLAGANVLTF.

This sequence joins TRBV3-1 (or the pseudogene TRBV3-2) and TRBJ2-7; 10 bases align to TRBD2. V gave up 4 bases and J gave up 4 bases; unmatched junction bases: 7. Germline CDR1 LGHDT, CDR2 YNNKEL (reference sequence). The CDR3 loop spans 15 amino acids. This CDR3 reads CASSLTGTSEYEQYF. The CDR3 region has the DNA TGTGCCAGCAGCCTCACCGGGACTAGCGAGTACGAGCAGTACTTC.

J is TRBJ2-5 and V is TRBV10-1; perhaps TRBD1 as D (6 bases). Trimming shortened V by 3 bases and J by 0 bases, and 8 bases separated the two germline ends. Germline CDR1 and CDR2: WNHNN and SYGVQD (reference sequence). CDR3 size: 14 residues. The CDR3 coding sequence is TGCGCCAGCAGTGAAACAGGGTACCAAGAGACCCAGTACTTC. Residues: CASSETGYQETQYF.

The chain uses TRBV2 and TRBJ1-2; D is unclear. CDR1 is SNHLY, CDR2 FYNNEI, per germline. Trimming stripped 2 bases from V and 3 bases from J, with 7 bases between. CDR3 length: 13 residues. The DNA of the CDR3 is TGTGCCAGCAGTGAAAGGAGCCACTATGGCTACACCTTC. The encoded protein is CASSERSHYGYTF.

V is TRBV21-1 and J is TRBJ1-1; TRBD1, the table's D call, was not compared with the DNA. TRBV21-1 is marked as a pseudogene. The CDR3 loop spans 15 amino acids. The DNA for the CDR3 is TGTGCCAGCAGCCCATCATCATTGACAGGGGGAATGACTTTCTTT. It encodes CASSPSSLTGGMTFF.

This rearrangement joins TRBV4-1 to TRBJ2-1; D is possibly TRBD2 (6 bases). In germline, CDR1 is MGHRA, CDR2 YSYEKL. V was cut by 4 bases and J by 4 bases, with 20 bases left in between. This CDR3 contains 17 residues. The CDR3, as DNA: TGCGCCAGCAGCCGCCCTGGCGGGACGTTTACGTACAATGAGCAGTTCTTC. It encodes CASSRPGGTFTYNEQFF.

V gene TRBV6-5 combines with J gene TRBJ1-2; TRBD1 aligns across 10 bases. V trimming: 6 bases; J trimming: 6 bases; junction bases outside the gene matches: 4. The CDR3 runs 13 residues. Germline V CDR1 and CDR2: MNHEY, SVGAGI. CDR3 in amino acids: CASSAGTGDGYTF. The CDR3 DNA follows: TGTGCCAGCAGCGCCGGGACAGGGGATGGCTACACCTTC.

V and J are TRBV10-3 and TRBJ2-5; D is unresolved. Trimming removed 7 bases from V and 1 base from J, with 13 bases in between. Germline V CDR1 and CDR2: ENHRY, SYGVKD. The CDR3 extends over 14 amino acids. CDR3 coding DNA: TGTGCCATCAAGCCCGGAGATAGCCAAGAGACCCAGTACTTC. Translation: CAIKPGDSQETQYF.

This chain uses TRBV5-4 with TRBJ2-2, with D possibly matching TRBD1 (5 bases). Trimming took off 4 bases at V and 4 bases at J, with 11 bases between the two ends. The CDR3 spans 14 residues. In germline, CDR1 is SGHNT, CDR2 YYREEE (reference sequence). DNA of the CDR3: TGTGCCAGCAGCGTCGACAGATCCACCGGGGAGCTGTTTTTT. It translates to CASSVDRSTGELFF.

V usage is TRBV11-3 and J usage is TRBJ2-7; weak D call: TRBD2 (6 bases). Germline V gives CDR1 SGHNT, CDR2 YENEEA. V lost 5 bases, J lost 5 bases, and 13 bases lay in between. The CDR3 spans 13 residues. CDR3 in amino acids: CASSPGGFNEQYF. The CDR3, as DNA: TGTGCCAGCAGCCCCGGAGGGTTCAACGAGCAGTACTTC.

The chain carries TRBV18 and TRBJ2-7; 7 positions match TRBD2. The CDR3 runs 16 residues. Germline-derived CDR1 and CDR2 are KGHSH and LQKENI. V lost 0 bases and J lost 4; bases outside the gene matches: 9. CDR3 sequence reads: CASSPPAGRESYEQYF. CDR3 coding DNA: TGTGCCAGCTCACCACCAGCGGGGCGGGAGAGTTACGAGCAGTACTTC.

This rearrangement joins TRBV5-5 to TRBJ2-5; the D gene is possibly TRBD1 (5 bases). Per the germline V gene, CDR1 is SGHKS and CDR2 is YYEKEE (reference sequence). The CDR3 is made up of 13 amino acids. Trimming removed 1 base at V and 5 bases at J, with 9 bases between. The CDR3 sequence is CASSLQGDETQYF. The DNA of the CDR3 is TGTGCCAGCAGCTTGCAAGGGGATGAGACCCAGTACTTC. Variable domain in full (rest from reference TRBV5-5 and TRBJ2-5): DAGVTQSPTHLIKTRGQQVTLRCSPISGHKSVSWYQQVLGQGPQFIFQYYEKEERGRGNFPDRFSARQFPNYSSELNVNALLLGDSALYLCASSLQGDETQYFGPGTRLLVL.

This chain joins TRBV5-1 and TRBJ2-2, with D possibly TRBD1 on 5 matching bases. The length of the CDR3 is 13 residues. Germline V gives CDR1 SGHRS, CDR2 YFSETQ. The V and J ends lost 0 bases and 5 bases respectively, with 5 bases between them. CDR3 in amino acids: CASSLEGTGELFF. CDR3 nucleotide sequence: TGCGCCAGCAGCTTGGAGGGGACCGGGGAGCTGTTTTTT.

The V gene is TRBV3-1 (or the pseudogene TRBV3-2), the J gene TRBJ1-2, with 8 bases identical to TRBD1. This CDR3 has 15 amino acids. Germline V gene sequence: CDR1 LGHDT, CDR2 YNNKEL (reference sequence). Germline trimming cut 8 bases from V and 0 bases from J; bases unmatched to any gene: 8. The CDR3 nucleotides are TGTGCCAGCGCCGGGACAGGTCGGGCTAACTATGGCTACACCTTC. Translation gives CASAGTGRANYGYTF.

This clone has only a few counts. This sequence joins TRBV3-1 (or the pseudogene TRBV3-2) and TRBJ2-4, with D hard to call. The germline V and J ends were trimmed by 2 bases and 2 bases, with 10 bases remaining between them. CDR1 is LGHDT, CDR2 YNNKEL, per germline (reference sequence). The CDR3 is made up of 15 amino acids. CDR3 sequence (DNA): TGTGCCAGCAGCCAAAGAGACACCTCCAAAAACATTCAGTACTTC. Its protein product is CASSQRDTSKNIQYF.

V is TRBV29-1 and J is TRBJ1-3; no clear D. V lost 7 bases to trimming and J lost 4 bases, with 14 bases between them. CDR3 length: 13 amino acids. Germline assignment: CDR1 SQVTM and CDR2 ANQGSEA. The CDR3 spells CSARAGNGNTIYF. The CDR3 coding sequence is TGCAGCGCTCGGGCGGGGAACGGAAACACCATATATTTT.

The CDR3 is CASSEMYSSYNEQFF. CDR3 bases: TGTGCCAGCAGTGAAATGTATAGCTCCTACAATGAGCAGTTCTTC. This chain links TRBV6-1 with TRBJ2-1; no definite D call. The V gene lost 2 bases and the J gene lost 0 bases, with 8 bases spanning the gap. This CDR3 is 15 amino acids long. Germline-derived CDR1 and CDR2 are MNHNS and SASEGT.